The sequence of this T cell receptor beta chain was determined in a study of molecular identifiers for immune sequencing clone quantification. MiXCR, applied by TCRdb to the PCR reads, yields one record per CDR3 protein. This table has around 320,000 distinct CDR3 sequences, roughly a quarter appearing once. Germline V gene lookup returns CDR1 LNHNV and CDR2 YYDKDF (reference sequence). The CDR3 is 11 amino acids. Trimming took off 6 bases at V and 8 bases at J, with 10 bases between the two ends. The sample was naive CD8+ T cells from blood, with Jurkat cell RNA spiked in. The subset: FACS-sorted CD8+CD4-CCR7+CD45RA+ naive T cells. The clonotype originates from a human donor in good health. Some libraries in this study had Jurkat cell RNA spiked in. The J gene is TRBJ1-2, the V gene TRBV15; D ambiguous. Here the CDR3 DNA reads TGTGCCACCAGGTTTGGAGGCGGCTACACCTTC. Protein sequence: CATRFGGGYTF.